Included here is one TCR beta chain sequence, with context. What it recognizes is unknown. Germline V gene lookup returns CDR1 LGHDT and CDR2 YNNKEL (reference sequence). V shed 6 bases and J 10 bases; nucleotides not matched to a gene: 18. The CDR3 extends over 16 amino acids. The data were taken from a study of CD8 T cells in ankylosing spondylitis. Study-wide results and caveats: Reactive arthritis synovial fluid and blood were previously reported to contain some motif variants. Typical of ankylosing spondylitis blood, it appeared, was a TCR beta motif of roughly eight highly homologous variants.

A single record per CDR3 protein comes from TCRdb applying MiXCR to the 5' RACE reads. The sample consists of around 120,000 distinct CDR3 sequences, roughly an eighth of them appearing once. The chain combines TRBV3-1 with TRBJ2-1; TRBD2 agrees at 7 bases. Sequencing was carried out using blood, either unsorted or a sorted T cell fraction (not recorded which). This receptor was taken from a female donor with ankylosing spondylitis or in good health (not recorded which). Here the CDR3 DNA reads TGTGCCAGCAGACACTTTGGGGAGGGCCTCTTGGGAGAGCAGTTCTTC. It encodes CASRHFGEGLLGEQFF.